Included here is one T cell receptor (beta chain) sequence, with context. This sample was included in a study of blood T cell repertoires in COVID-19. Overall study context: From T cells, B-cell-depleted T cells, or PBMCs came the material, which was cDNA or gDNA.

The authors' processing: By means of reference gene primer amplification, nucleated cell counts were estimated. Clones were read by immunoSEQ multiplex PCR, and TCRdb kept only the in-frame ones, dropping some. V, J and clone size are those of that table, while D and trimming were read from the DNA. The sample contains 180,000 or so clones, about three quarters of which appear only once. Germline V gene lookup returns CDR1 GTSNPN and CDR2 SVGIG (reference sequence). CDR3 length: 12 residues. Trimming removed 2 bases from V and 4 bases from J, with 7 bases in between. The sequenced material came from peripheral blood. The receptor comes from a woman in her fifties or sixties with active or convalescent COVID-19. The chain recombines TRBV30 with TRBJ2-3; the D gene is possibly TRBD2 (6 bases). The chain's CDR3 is CAWSPGADTQYF. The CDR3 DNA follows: TGTGCCTGGAGTCCGGGGGCAGATACGCAGTATTTT.